This T cell receptor (beta chain) was identified in a study of cytomegalovirus exposure and HLA in healthy donors. Whole-study context: An early data release held around 80 million unique TCRs from HLA-typed donors.

This clone was seen a handful of times. Antigen specificity is unknown. The V end was cut by 1 base, the J end by 1 base, with 8 bases between. The CDR3 covers 14 residues. CDR1 is SGHDT and CDR2 is YYEEEE in the germline V gene. Whole-study results and caveats: High specificity and sensitivity for cytomegalovirus status were reported for the classifier. Being productive about 87% or about 30% of the time was typical of most TCR beta V segments in an earlier analysis.

PCR primers comprised 60 Vbeta and 13 Jbeta primers. Sequenced by immunoSEQ multiplex PCR; TCRdb stores in-frame clones only, minus some. The repertoire holds roughly 100,000 clones, with 77% as singletons. Sequenced sample: PBMCs. The source is a female donor in good health and CMV-seronegative. This rearrangement joins TRBV5-6 to TRBJ1-1; D call uncertain. The CDR3: CASSLFQKNTEAFF. In DNA, the CDR3 is TGTGCCAGCAGCTTGTTTCAGAAGAACACTGAAGCTTTCTTT.